The 8 T cell receptor beta chains below all came from one sample that was sequenced in a study of blood T cells in healthy people across ages. Through a sample-barcoded 5' primer and a J-beta primer mix, a second PCR was run for 7 to 11 cycles. TCRdb reprocessed the 5' RACE reads with MiXCR, giving one entry per CDR3 protein. The table records about 1,400,000 distinct CDR3 sequences, around 42% of them present only once. The sequencing sample was made of blood. These receptors were collected from a woman aged 18-29 years in good health.

The chain uses TRBV2 and TRBJ2-5, with TRBD2 identical over 9 bases. The CDR3 runs to 14 residues. V dropped 7 bases and J dropped 11; count of bases not matched to a gene: 14. CDR1 and CDR2 from the germline V gene are SNHLY and FYNNEI. CDR3 nucleotide sequence: TGTGCCAGCAACTGGCGGGAGGGCCAAGGAGAGCAGTACTTC. Its protein product is CASNWREGQGEQYF.

The chain links TRBV7-2 to TRBJ2-7; D is unclear. The CDR3 length is 14 residues. Germline CDR1 is SGHTA and CDR2 is FQGNSA. V lost 5 bases, J lost 3 bases, and 14 bases lay in between. The CDR3 sequence: CASSHKFPYYEQYF. As DNA, the CDR3 is TGTGCCAGCAGCCATAAATTTCCATACTACGAGCAGTACTTC. The entire variable domain, with the rest obtained from reference TRBV7-2 and TRBJ2-7, is as follows: GAGVSQSPSNKVTEKGKDVELRCDPISGHTALYWYRQSLGQGLEFLIYFQGNSAPDKSGLPSDRFSAERTGGSVSTLTIQRTQQEDSAVYLCASSHKFPYYEQYFGPGTRLTVT.

The rearrangement joins TRBV14 to TRBJ2-7; tentatively, D is TRBD2 (5 bases). The CDR3 extends over 15 amino acids. V dropped 1 base and J dropped 3 bases, with 13 bases sitting between them. From germline, CDR1 is SGHDN and CDR2 FVKESK. CDR3 protein: CASSQGIGGSYEQYF. In DNA, the CDR3 is TGTGCCAGCAGCCAAGGTATCGGTGGGAGCTACGAGCAGTACTTC.

The chain has TRBV20-1 and TRBJ1-1; TRBD1 might be the D (5 bases). The CDR3 is 15 residues long. The V end lost 6 bases, the J end lost 5 bases, and 22 bases lay between the germline ends. Germline values: CDR1 DFQATT, CDR2 SNEGSKA (reference sequence). The CDR3: CSATGGGRGVTEAFF. As DNA, the CDR3 is TGCAGTGCCACTGGGGGTGGGCGTGGGGTAACTGAAGCTTTCTTT.

This clonotype came up a few times. The chain has TRBV2 and TRBJ2-1; D possibly corresponds to TRBD2 (6 bases). The germline CDR1 and CDR2 sequences are SNHLY and FYNNEI. The length of the CDR3 is 15 residues. V lost 10 bases, J lost 6 bases, and 22 bases lay in between. The CDR3 nucleotides read TGTGCCACCAATCGAGCGGGCAGCACCCTCAATGAGCAGTTCTTC. As protein: CATNRAGSTLNEQFF.

The table lists this clonotype with a few counts. V is TRBV6-1 and J is TRBJ2-7; D is perhaps TRBD1 (6 bases). The CDR3 spans 16 residues. Deletions cut 5 bases from V and 0 bases from J, with 17 bases between. CDR1 and CDR2 from the germline V gene are MNHNS and SASEGT. The CDR3 here is CASSLTDRLTSYEQYF. The CDR3 DNA reads as TGTGCCAGCAGTCTAACAGACAGGTTAACCTCCTACGAGCAGTACTTC.

The count of this clonotype is one. An end of the junction does not agree with germline; a read error may underlie this. The chain joins TRBV7-3 to TRBJ1-2; a possible D gene is TRBD1 (5 bases). The CDR3 has 15 residues. Germline loops: CDR1 SGHTA, CDR2 FQGTGA. Here the CDR3 reads CVSSRAAGTNYGYTF. The CDR3 DNA is TGTGTCAGCAGCCGCGCCGCAGGGACGAACTATGGCTACACCTTC.

In its sample, this clonotype was seen a few times. The V gene is TRBV6-5, the J gene TRBJ2-5; 16 nucleotides match TRBD2. CDR1 is MNHEY, CDR2 SVGAGI, per germline. The CDR3 runs to 18 residues. Trimming removed 1 base from V and 5 bases from J; junction bases left unmatched: 7. CDR3 region: CASSYFGTSGRARETQYF. CDR3 nucleotide sequence: TGTGCCAGCAGTTACTTTGGGACTAGCGGGAGGGCCCGGGAGACCCAGTACTTC.